This T cell receptor (beta chain) originates from a study of CD8+ T cells in alopecia areata. In regard to this clone: Its antigen is still unknown.

The CDR3 runs to 11 residues. The germline V gene has CDR1 MGHRA and CDR2 YSYEKL. Trimming took off 3 bases at V and 6 bases at J, with 6 bases between the two ends. Reverse transcribed after extraction, RNA yielded cDNA as the sequencing template. TCRdb's table, derived via immunoSEQ multiplex PCR, lists solely in-frame clones and lacks some. The sample yields roughly 60,000 clones, about 40% seen once. Collected material from alopecia areata patients comprised lesional scalp punch biopsies and peripheral blood. Using a FACSAria, the CD4+ and CD8+ T cells were sorted from the PBMCs. Study conclusions and caveats: Scalp samples also yield sequences from resident alphabeta T cells of normal skin.

The sequence was obtained from a human donor with alopecia areata. Sequenced material: NKG2D-low CD8+ T cells sorted from blood. V gene TRBV4-1 combines with J gene TRBJ2-7, with no clear D. Here the CDR3 reads CASSHTGEQYF. The CDR3 DNA reads as TGCGCCAGCAGCCACACGGGCGAGCAGTACTTC.